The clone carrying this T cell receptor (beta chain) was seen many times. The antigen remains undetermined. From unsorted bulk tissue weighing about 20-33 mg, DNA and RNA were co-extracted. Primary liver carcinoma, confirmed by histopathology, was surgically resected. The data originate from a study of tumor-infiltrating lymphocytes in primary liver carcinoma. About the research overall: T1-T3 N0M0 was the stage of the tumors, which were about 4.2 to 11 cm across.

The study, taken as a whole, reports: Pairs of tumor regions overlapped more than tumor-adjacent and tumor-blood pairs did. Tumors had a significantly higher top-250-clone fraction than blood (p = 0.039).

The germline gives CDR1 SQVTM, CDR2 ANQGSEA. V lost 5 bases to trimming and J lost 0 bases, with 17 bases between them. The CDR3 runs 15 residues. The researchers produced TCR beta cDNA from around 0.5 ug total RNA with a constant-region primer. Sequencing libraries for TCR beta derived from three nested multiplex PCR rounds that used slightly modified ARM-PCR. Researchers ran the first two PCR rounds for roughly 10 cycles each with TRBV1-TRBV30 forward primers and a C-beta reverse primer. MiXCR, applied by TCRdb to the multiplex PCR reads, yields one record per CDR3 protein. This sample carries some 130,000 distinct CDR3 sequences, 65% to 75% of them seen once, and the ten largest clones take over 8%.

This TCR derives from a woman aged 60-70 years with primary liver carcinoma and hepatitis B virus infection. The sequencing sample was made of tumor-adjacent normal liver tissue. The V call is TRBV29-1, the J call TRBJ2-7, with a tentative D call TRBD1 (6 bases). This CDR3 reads CSVREGVSSSYEQYF. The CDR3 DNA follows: TGCAGCGTTAGAGAGGGGGTTTCGAGCTCCTACGAGCAGTACTTC.